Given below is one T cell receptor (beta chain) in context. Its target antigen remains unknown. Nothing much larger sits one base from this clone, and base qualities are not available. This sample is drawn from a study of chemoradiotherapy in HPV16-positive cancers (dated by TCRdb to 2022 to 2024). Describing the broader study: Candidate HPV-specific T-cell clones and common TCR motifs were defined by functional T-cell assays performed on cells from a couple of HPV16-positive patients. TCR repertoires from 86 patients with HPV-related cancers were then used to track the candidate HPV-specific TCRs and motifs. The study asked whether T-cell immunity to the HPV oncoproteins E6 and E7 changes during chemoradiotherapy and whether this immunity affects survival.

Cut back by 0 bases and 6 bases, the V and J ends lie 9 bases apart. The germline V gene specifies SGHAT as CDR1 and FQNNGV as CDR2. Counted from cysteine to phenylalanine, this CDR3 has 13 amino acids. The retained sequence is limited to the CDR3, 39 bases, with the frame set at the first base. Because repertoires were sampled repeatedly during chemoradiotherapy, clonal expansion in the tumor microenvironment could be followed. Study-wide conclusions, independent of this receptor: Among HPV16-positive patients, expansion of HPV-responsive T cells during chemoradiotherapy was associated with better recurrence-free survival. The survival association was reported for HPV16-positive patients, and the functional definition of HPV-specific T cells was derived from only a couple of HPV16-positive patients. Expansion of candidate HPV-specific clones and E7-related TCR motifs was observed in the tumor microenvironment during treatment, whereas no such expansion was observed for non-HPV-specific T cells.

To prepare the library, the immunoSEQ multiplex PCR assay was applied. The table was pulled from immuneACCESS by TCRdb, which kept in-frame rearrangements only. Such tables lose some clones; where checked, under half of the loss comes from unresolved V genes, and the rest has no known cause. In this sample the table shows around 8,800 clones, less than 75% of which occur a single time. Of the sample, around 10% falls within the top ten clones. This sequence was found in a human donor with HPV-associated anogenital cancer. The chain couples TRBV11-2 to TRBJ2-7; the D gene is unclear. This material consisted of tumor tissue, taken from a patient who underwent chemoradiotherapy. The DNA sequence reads TGTGCCAGCAGCTTAGATCGGGCTACCGAGCAGTACTTC. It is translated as CASSLDRATEQYF.